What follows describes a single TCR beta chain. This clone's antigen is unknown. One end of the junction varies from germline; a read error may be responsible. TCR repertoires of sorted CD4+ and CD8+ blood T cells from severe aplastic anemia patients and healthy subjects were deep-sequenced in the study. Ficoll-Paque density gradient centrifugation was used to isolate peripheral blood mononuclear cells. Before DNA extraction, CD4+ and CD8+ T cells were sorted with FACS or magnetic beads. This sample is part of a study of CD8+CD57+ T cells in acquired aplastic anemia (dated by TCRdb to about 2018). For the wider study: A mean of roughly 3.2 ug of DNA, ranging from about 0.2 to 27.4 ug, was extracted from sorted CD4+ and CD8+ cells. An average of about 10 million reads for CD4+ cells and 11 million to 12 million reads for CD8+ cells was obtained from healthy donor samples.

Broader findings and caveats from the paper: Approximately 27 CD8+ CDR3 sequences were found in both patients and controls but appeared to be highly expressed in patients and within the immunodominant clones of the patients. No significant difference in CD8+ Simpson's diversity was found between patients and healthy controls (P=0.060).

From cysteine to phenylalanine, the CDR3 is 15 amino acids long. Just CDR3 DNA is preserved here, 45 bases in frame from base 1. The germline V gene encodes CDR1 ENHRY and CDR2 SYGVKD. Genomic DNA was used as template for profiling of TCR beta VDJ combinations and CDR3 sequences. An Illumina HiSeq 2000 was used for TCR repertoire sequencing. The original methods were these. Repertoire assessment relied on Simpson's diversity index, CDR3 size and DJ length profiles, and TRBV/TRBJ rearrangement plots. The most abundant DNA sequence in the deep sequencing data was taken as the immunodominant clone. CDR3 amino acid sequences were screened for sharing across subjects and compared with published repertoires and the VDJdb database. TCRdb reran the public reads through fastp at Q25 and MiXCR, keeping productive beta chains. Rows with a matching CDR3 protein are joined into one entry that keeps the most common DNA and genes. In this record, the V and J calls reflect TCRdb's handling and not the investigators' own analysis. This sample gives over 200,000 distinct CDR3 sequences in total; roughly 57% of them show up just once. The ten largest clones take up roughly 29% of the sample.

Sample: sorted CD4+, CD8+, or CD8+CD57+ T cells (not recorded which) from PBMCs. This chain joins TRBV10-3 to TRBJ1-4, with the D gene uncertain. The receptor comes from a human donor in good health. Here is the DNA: TGTGCCATCAGTGCACAGTCGACGATTAATGGAAAACTGTTTTTC. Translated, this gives CAISAQSTINGKLFF.